This entry concerns a single T cell receptor (beta chain). This specimen comes from a study of blood T cell repertoires in COVID-19. Overall study: Italy, Spain and the United States were the sources of the convalescent and acute COVID-19 samples.

The repertoire was sequenced with immunoSEQ multiplex PCR; TCRdb's copy has only in-frame clones and lacks some. The sample holds approximately 44,000 clones, just over 85% seen once. Per germline, CDR1 GTSNPN and CDR2 SVGIG (reference sequence). Trimming took 6 bases from V and 7 from J; bases not matched to a gene: 20. The CDR3 extends over 17 amino acids. This TCR came from a man in his sixties with active COVID-19. The sample taken for sequencing was peripheral blood. The chain is built from TRBV30 and TRBJ2-5; 10 bases are a match to TRBD2. CDR3 bases: TGTGCCTGTATAACCGGGACTAGCGCCATACCCTTAGGGACCCAGTACTTC. This translates into CACITGTSAIPLGTQYF.